These 20 T cell receptor beta chains came from one sample sequenced in a study of shared clonotypes between healthy human individuals. The repertoire was sequenced with immunoSEQ multiplex PCR; TCRdb's copy has only in-frame clones and lacks some. The sample gives about 820,000 clones, almost 95% of which show up once; less than 25% is in the top ten. The naive CD8 subset, CD45RO-negative cells positively selected for CCR7, excluded terminally differentiated effector memory CD45RA+ cells. Sequenced sample: naive CD8+ T cells sorted from blood. These receptors all stem from a man aged 25-45 years in good health.

This clone occurred once. This chain joins TRBV6-4 and TRBJ1-2; D is unclear. Germline V gene lookup returns CDR1 MRHNA and CDR2 SNTAGT. The CDR3 sequence is 18 residues long. V was trimmed by 2 bases and J by 8 bases, leaving 27 bases between them. CDR3 loop: CASSDPPPFCPMWRGYTF. The CDR3 DNA is TGTGCCAGCAGTGACCCCCCCCCTTTTTGCCCGATGTGGCGGGGCTACACCTTC.

The chain is built from TRBV28 and TRBJ2-7; 8 nucleotides align to TRBD1. V trimming: 5 bases; J trimming: 0 bases; junction bases outside the gene matches: 12. The CDR3 covers 17 residues. The germline CDR1 and CDR2 sequences are MDHEN and SYDVKM. In DNA, the CDR3 is TGTGCCAGCAGTGGCCCATACCGGGACAGGAGCTCCTACGAGCAGTACTTC. Amino acid sequence: CASSGPYRDRSSYEQYF. Variable domain in full (rest from reference TRBV28 and TRBJ2-7): DVKVTQSSRYLVKRTGEKVFLECVQDMDHENMFWYRQDPGLGLRLIYFSYDVKMKEKGDIPEGYSVSREKKERFSLILESASTNQTSMYLCASSGPYRDRSSYEQYFGPGTRLTVT.

V is TRBV5-4 and J is TRBJ2-1; 13 bases align to TRBD2. Germline CDR1 SGHNT, CDR2 YYREEE (reference sequence). Losses at the gene ends were 4 bases for V and 8 bases for J; bases not matched to a gene: 6. The CDR3 length is 15 residues. The DNA of the CDR3 is TGTGCCAGCAGCCCAAGGACTAGCGGGAGCGATGAGCAGTTCTTC. Translating it yields CASSPRTSGSDEQFF.

The chain uses TRBV7-2 and TRBJ2-1; 8 bases line up with TRBD1. J was trimmed by 2 bases and V by 5 bases; bases with no gene match: 5. In germline, CDR1 is SGHTA, CDR2 FQGNSA. The CDR3 consists of 15 residues. In nucleotides, the CDR3 is TGTGCCAGCAGCCGCCTGGGACAGGCCTACAATGAGCAGTTCTTC. As protein: CASSRLGQAYNEQFF.

The rearrangement joins TRBV15 to TRBJ2-6; D remains unclear. The germline V gene encodes CDR1 LNHNV and CDR2 YYDKDF (reference sequence). This CDR3 has 16 residues. The ends were cut back, 0 bases at V and 0 bases at J, with 6 bases in the middle. The DNA for the CDR3 is TGTGCCACCAGCAGAGATCGGAACTCTGGGGCCAACGTCCTGACTTTC. It encodes CATSRDRNSGANVLTF.

V is TRBV9 and J is TRBJ2-1; the match to TRBD2 covers 7 bases. Germline CDR1 is SGDLS and CDR2 is YYNGEE. The V and J ends lost 3 bases and 5 bases, in that order; junction bases with no gene match: 14. This CDR3 is built from 17 residues. The CDR3 region has the DNA TGTGCCAGCAGCGCCCTTAAACCGGGACTACCCCACAATGAGCAGTTCTTC. Its translation: CASSALKPGLPHNEQFF.

The chain is built from TRBV9 and TRBJ2-1; D remains ambiguous. Trimming left V 3 bases short and J 2 bases short, with 12 bases between. Germline CDR1 reads SGDLS; CDR2 reads YYNGEE. The CDR3 covers 15 residues. The CDR3 reads CASSAQAATYNEQFF. The CDR3 nucleotides read TGTGCCAGCAGCGCCCAGGCGGCCACCTACAATGAGCAGTTCTTC.

The V gene is TRBV7-8, the J gene TRBJ2-1; TRBD2 aligns across 10 bases. Germline lookup yields CDR1 SGHVS and CDR2 FQNEAQ. Losses at the gene ends were 5 bases for V and 9 bases for J; bases not matched to a gene: 10. This CDR3 comprises 15 residues. The CDR3 bases are TGTGCCAGCAGCGCAGGGGCTAGCGGGAGTGTTGAGCAGTTCTTC. It yields the protein CASSAGASGSVEQFF.

The rearrangement links TRBV6-1 to TRBJ2-1; 7 bases fit TRBD2. This CDR3 is built from 12 residues. CDR1 MNHNS and CDR2 SASEGT come from the germline V gene. This CDR3 reads CAESRGSNEQFF. The CDR3 nucleotides read TGTGCAGAAAGTCGCGGGAGCAATGAGCAGTTCTTC.

The rearrangement uses TRBV11-2 and TRBJ1-1, with D unclear. This CDR3 region has 16 residues. Looked up from germline, CDR1 is SGHAT and CDR2 is FQNNGV. The V end was cut by 1 base, the J end by 1 base, with 13 bases between. CDR3 in DNA: TGTGCCAGCAGCTTAGTAGCAGGAACAAGGAACACTGAAGCTTTCTTT. Translated, it gives CASSLVAGTRNTEAFF.

The gene calls are TRBV6-5 and TRBJ2-1; D remains unclear. The CDR3 extends over 11 amino acids. Germline loops: CDR1 MNHEY, CDR2 SVGAGI. V was cut by 0 bases and J by 8 bases, with 2 bases left in between. The CDR3 DNA reads TGTGCCAGCAGTTACTCCCATGAGCAGTTCTTC. This sequence encodes CASSYSHEQFF.

The CDR3 here is CASSPHVGSYNEQFF. The CDR3 DNA is TGTGCCAGCAGCCCCCATGTAGGCTCCTACAATGAGCAGTTCTTC. The chain has TRBV7-3 and TRBJ2-1, with D unclear. The CDR3 runs 15 residues. The ends were cut back, 5 bases at V and 0 bases at J, with 11 bases in the middle. CDR1 SGHTA and CDR2 FQGTGA come from the germline V gene.

The V call is TRBV6-4, the J call TRBJ1-5, with TRBD1 as a possible D gene (5 bases). CDR1 is MRHNA and CDR2 is SNTAGT in the germline V gene. This CDR3 is built from 15 residues. V lost 3 bases and J 0 bases, leaving 9 bases between the germline ends. The chain's CDR3 is CASSEQAYSNQPQHF. CDR3 sequence (DNA): TGTGCCAGCAGTGAACAGGCTTATAGCAATCAGCCCCAGCATTTT.

V and J are TRBV7-9 and TRBJ2-7; a possible D gene is TRBD1 (5 bases). Germline assignment: CDR1 SEHNR and CDR2 FQNEAQ (reference sequence). This CDR3 is built from 13 residues. V gave up 5 bases and J gave up 0 bases, with 8 bases separating them. The CDR3 DNA sequence: TGTGCCAGCAGCCACAGGCTCTCCTACGAGCAGTACTTC. It is translated as CASSHRLSYEQYF.

J is TRBJ2-7 and V is TRBV9, with TRBD2 matching over 9 bases. The V segment lost 2 bases and the J segment 3 bases; nucleotides outside the gene matches: 3. The CDR3 runs 14 residues. Germline-derived CDR1 and CDR2 are SGDLS and YYNGEE. This CDR3 is CASSVASGNYEQYF. The CDR3 DNA reads as TGTGCCAGCAGCGTCGCTAGCGGGAACTACGAGCAGTACTTC.

The chain links TRBV5-4 to TRBJ2-7, with 8 bases identical to TRBD2. J was trimmed by 3 bases and V by 5 bases; bases with no gene match: 7. This CDR3 spans 14 amino acids. Germline-derived CDR1 and CDR2 are SGHNT and YYREEE (reference sequence). CDR3 DNA sequence: TGTGCCAGCAGATCTAGCGGGTCTGTCTACGAGCAGTACTTC. Its translation: CASRSSGSVYEQYF.

The gene calls are TRBV5-1 and TRBJ2-7, with a weak D call TRBD2 (5 bases). Germline assignment: CDR1 SGHRS and CDR2 YFSETQ. V was cut by 5 bases and J by 11 bases, with 20 bases left in between. CDR3 length: 13 residues. CDR3 DNA: TGCGCCAGCAGAGACGGGATTAGCTTTTTGGAGTACTTC. This codes for CASRDGISFLEYF. The entire variable domain, with the rest obtained from reference TRBV5-1 and TRBJ2-7, is as follows: KAGVTQTPRYLIKTRGQQVTLSCSPISGHRSVSWYQQTPGQGLQFLFEYFSETQRNKGNFPGRFSGRQFSNSRSEMNVSTLELGDSALYLCASRDGISFLEYFGPGTRLTVT.

The chain couples TRBV7-2 to TRBJ2-3, with 11 bases that match TRBD2. With V trimmed by 5 bases and J by 7 bases, 17 bases remained unmatched. Germline V lookup: CDR1 SGHTA, CDR2 FQGNSA. The CDR3 is made up of 18 amino acids. The CDR3 here is CASSPELSASGRLNTQYF. The CDR3 DNA follows: TGTGCCAGCAGCCCCGAACTGTCGGCTAGCGGGAGGTTAAATACGCAGTATTTT. Variable domain in full (rest from reference TRBV7-2 and TRBJ2-3): GAGVSQSPSNKVTEKGKDVELRCDPISGHTALYWYRQSLGQGLEFLIYFQGNSAPDKSGLPSDRFSAERTGGSVSTLTIQRTQQEDSAVYLCASSPELSASGRLNTQYFGPGTRLTVL.

This chain connects TRBV6-1 to TRBJ2-1, with D maybe TRBD2 (7 bases). The CDR3 sequence is 15 residues long. The V gene's germline CDR1 is MNHNS and CDR2 SASEGT. Trimming pared 4 bases from V and 4 bases from J, leaving 14 bases between. CDR3 sequence (DNA): TGTGCCAGCAGTGTTTCCAGCGGGACATACAATGAGCAGTTCTTC. Its translation: CASSVSSGTYNEQFF.

This clone appeared a single time. Other DNA variants within this sample encode the same CDR3. V gene TRBV7-6 combines with J gene TRBJ2-6; D is uncertain. CDR3 length: 14 residues. V lost 0 bases, J lost 0 bases, and 0 bases lay in between. Germline CDR1 reads SGHVS; CDR2 reads FNYEAQ. The CDR3 nucleotides are TGTGCCAGCAGCTTAGCCTCTGGGGCCAACGTCCTGACTTTC. Protein sequence: CASSLASGANVLTF.